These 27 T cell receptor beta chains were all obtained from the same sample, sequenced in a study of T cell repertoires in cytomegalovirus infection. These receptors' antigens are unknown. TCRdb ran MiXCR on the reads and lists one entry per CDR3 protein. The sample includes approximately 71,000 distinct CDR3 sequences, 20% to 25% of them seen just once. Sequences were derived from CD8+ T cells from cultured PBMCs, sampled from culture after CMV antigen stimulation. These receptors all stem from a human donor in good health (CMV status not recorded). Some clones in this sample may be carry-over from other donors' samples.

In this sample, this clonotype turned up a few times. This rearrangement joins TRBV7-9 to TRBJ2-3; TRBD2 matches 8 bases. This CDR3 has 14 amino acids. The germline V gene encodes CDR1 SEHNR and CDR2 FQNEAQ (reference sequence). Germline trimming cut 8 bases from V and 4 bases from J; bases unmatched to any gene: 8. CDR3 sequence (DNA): TGTGCCAGCTCAACGGGGGGGCAGGCAGATACGCAGTATTTT. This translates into CASSTGGQADTQYF.

CDR3 residues: CASSFETSGLQETQYF. The DNA for the CDR3 is TGTGCCAGCAGCTTCGAGACTAGCGGTCTACAAGAGACCCAGTACTTC. The chain carries TRBV7-9 and TRBJ2-5; TRBD2 matches at 9 bases. The CDR3 runs 16 residues. After removal of 3 bases from V and 2 bases from J, the junction contained 7 bases not matched to a gene. In germline, CDR1 is SEHNR, CDR2 FQNEAQ (reference sequence).

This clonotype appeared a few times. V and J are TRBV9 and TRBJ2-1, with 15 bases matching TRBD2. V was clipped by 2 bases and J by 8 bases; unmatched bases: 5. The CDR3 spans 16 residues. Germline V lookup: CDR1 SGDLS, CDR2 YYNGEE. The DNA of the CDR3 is TGTGCCAGCAGCGTGGGACTAGCGGGGGGAAGCGATGAGCAGTTCTTC. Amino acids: CASSVGLAGGSDEQFF.

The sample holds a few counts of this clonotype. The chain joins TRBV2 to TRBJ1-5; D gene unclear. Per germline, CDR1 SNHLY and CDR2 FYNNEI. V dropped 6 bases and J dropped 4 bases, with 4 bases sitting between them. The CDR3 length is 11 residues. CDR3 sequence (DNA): TGTGCCAGCAGAGGGAATCAGCCCCAGCATTTT. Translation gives CASRGNQPQHF.

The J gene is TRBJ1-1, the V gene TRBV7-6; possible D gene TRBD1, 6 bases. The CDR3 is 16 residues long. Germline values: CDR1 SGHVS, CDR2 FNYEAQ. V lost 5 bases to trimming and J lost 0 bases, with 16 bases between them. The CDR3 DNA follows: TGTGCCAGCAGCCCCCCCCGAGGGGGGGTGAACACTGAAGCTTTCTTT. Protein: CASSPPRGGVNTEAFF.

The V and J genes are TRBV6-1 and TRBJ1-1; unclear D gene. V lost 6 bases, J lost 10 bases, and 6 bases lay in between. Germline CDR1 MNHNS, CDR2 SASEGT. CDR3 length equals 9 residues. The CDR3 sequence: CASSELAFF. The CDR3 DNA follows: TGTGCCAGCAGCGAACTAGCTTTCTTT.

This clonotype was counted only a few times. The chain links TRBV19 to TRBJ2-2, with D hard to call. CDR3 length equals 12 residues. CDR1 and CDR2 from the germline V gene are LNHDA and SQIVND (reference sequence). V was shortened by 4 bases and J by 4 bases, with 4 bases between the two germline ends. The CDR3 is CASSTSTGELFF. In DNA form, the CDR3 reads TGTGCCAGTAGTACATCCACCGGGGAGCTGTTTTTT. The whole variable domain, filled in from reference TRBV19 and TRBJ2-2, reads DGGITQSPKYLFRKEGQNVTLSCEQNLNHDAMYWYRQDPGQGLRLIYYSQIVNDFQKGDIAEGYSVSREKKESFPLTVTSAQKNPTAFYLCASSTSTGELFFGEGSRLTVL.

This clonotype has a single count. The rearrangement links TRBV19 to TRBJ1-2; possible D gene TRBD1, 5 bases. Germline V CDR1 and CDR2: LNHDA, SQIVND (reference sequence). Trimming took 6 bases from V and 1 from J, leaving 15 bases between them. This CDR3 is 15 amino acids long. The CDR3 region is CASSQARGSNYGYTF. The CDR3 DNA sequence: TGTGCCAGTAGCCAGGCGCGGGGGAGTAACTATGGCTACACCTTC.

DNA of the CDR3: TGTGCCAGCAGCCTAATTCGCCCGGGCAGGGACATAAGGTTCTCCTACGAGCAGTACTTC. Amino acids: CASSLIRPGRDIRFSYEQYF. J is TRBJ2-7 and V is TRBV6-5; TRBD1 is a possible D gene (6 bases). Looked up from germline, CDR1 is MNHEY and CDR2 is SVGAGI. V was trimmed by 6 bases and J by 0 bases, leaving 30 bases between them. CDR3 length: 20 residues.

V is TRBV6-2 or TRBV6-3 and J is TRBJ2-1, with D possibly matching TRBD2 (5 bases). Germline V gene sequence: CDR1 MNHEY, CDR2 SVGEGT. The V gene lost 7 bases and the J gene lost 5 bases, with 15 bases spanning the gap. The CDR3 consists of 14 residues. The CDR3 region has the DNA TGTGCCAGCACCACCTATCGGGATGACAATGAGCAGTTCTTC. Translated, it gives CASTTYRDDNEQFF.

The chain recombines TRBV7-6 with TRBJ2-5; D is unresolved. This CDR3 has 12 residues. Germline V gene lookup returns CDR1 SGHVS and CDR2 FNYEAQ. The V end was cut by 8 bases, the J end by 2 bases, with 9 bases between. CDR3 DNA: TGTGCCAGCGAGGACGGTCAAGAGACCCAGTACTTC. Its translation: CASEDGQETQYF.

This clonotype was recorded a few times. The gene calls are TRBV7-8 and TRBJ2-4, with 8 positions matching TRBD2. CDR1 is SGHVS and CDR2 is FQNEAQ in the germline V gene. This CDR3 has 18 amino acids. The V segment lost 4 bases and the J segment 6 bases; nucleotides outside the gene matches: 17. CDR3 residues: CASSYPREGGLAGNIQYF. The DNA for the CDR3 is TGTGCCAGCAGCTACCCTCGGGAGGGAGGGCTTGCGGGAAACATTCAGTACTTC. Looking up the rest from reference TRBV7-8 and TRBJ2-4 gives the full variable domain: GAGVSQSPRYKVAKRGQDVALRCDPISGHVSLFWYQQALGQGPEFLTYFQNEAQLDKSGLPSDRFFAERPEGSVSTLKIQRTQQEDSAVYLCASSYPREGGLAGNIQYFGAGTRLSVL.

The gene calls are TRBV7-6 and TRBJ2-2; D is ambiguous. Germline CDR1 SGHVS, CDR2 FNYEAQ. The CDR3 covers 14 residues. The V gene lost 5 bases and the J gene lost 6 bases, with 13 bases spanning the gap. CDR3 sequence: CASSPRSSPGELFF. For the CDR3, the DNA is TGTGCCAGCAGCCCCCGTTCGTCCCCCGGGGAGCTGTTTTTT.

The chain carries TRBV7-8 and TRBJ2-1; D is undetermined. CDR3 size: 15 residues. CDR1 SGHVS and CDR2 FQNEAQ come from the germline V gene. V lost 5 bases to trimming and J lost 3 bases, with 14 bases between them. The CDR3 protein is CASSPRISDYNEQFF. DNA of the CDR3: TGTGCCAGCAGCCCCCGGATTAGTGACTACAATGAGCAGTTCTTC.

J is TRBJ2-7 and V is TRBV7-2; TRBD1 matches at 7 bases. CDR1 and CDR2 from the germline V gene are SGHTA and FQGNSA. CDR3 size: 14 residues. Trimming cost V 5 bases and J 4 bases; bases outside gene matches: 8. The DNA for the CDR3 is TGTGCCAGCAGCATGGACAGGAGATTGTACGAGCAGTACTTC. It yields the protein CASSMDRRLYEQYF.

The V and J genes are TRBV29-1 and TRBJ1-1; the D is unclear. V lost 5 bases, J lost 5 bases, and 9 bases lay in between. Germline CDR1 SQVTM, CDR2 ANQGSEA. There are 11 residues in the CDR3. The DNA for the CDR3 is TGCAGCGTTCCTTCGCGGACTGAAGCTTTCTTT. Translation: CSVPSRTEAFF.

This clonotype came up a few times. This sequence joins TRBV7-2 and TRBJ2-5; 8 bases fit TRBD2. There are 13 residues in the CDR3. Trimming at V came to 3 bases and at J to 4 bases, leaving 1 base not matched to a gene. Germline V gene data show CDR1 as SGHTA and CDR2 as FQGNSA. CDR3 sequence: CASSFGTRETQYF. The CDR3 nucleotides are TGTGCCAGCAGCTTTGGGACTAGAGAGACCCAGTACTTC.

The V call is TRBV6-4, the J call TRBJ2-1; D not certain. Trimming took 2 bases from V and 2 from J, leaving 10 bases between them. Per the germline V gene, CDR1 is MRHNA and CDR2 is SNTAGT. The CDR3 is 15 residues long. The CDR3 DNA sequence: TGTGCCAGCAGTGACAGCGTGGAAACCTACAATGAGCAGTTCTTC. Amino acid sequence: CASSDSVETYNEQFF.

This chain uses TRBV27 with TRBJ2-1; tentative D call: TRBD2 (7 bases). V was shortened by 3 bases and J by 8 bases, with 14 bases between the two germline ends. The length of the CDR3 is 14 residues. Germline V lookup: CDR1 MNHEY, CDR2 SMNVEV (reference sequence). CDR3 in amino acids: CASSFSRGADEQFF. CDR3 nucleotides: TGTGCCAGCAGTTTCAGCCGGGGGGCCGATGAGCAGTTCTTC.

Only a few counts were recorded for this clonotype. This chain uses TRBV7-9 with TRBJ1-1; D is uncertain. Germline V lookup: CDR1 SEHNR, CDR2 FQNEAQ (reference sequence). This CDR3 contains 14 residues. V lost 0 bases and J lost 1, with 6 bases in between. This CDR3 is CASSLAQQNTEAFF. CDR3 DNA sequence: TGTGCCAGCAGCTTAGCGCAGCAGAACACTGAAGCTTTCTTT.

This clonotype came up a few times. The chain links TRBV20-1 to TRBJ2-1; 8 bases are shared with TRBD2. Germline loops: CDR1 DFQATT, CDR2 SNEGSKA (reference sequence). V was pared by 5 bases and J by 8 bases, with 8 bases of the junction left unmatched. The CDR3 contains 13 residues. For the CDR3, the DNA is TGCAGTGCTCCGGGGGGGCCTAGGGATGAGCAGTTCTTC. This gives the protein CSAPGGPRDEQFF.

The CDR3 DNA reads TGTGCCAGTGGTACCACTGAAGCTTTCTTT. This translates into CASGTTEAFF. V and J are TRBV11-2 and TRBJ1-1; no clear D gene. The germline V and J ends were trimmed by 9 bases and 4 bases, with 6 bases remaining between them. The V gene's germline CDR1 is SGHAT and CDR2 FQNNGV. This CDR3 region has 10 residues. Complete variable domain (other parts from reference TRBV11-2 and TRBJ1-1): EAGVAQSPRYKIIEKRQSVAFWCNPISGHATLYWYQQILGQGPKLLIQFQNNGVVDDSQLPKDRFSAERLKGVDSTLKIQPAKLEDSAVYLCASGTTEAFFGQGTRLTVV.

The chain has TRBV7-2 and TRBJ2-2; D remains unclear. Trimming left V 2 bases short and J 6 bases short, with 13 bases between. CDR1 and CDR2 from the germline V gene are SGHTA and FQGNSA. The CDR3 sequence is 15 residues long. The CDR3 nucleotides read TGTGCCAGCAGCTTAATTCCCGACGTTCCCGGGGAGCTGTTTTTT. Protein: CASSLIPDVPGELFF. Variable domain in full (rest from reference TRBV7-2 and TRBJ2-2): GAGVSQSPSNKVTEKGKDVELRCDPISGHTALYWYRQSLGQGLEFLIYFQGNSAPDKSGLPSDRFSAERTGGSVSTLTIQRTQQEDSAVYLCASSLIPDVPGELFFGEGSRLTVL.

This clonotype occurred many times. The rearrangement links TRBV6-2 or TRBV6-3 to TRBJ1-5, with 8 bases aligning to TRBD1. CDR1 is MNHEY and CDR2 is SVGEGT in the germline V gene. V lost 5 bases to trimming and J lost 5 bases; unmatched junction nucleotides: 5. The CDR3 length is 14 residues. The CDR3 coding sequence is TGTGCCAGCAGTCCGACAGGGGACCATCAGCCCCAGCATTTT. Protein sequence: CASSPTGDHQPQHF.

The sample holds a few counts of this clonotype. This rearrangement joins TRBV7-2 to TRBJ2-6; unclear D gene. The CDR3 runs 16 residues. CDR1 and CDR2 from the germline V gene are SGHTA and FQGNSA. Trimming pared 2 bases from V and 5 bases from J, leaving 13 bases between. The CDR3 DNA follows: TGTGCCAGCAGCTTAAAAATAGCCCGCCGGGCCAACGTCCTGACTTTC. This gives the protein CASSLKIARRANVLTF.

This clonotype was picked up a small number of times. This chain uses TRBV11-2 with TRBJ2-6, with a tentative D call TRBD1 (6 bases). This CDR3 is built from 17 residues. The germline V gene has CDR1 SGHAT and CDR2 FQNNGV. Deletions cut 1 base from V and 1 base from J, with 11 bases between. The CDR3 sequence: CASSLVHRESGANVLTF. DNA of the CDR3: TGTGCCAGCAGCTTAGTTCACAGGGAATCTGGGGCCAACGTCCTGACTTTC.

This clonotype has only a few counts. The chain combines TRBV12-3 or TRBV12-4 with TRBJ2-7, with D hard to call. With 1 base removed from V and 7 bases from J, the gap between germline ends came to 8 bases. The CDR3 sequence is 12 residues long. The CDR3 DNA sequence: TGTGCCAGCAGTTTAGTCCCTGGAGAGCAGTACTTC. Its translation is CASSLVPGEQYF.